This T cell receptor beta chain stems from a study of cytomegalovirus exposure and HLA in healthy donors. It was with 60 Vbeta and 13 Jbeta primers that the PCR ran. Assay: immunoSEQ multiplex PCR; the TCRdb copy retains only in-frame clones and omits some. The data show 200,000 to 250,000 clones, approximately 70% seen once. Per the germline V gene, CDR1 is LNHDA and CDR2 is SQIVND (reference sequence). The CDR3 length is 13 residues. The V end lost 5 bases, the J end lost 3 bases, and 9 bases lay between the germline ends. V gene TRBV19 combines with J gene TRBJ2-3; D is perhaps TRBD1 (5 bases). This TCR came from a man aged 35 to 55 in good health and CMV-seropositive. The sample taken for sequencing was PBMCs. The CDR3: CASSLRQTDTQYF. The CDR3 region has the DNA TGTGCCAGTAGTCTCCGACAGACAGATACGCAGTATTTT.